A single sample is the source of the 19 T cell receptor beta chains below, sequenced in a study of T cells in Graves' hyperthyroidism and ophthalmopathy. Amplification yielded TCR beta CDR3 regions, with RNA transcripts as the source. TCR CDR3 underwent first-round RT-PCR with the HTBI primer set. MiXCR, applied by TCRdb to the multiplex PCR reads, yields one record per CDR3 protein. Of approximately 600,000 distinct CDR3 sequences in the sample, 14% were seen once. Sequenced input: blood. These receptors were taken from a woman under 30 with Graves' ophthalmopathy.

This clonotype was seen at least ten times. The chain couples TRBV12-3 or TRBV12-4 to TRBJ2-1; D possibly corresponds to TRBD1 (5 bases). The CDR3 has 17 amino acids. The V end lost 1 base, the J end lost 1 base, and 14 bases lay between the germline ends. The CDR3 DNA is TGTGCCAGCAGTTTAGGAGCAGGGCTGGGTTCCTACAATGAGCAGTTCTTC. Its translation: CASSLGAGLGSYNEQFF.

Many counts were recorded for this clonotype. CDR3 nucleotides: TGTGCCAGCAGCGCAACCGGGACCAACAATGAGCAGTTCTTC. As protein: CASSATGTNNEQFF. J is TRBJ2-1 and V is TRBV9; D may correspond to TRBD1 or TRBD2 (5 bases each). The germline gives CDR1 SGDLS, CDR2 YYNGEE. V lost 3 bases and J lost 5, with 12 bases in between. The CDR3 spans 14 residues.

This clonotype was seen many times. The CDR3 loop is CASSLGVSGPTDTQYF. The CDR3 bases are TGTGCCAGCAGCTTAGGGGTTAGCGGACCCACAGATACGCAGTATTTT. This chain connects TRBV7-2 to TRBJ2-3; D perhaps matches TRBD2 (6 bases). The ends were cut back, 1 base at V and 2 bases at J, with 13 bases in the middle. This CDR3 contains 16 residues. Germline CDR1 SGHTA, CDR2 FQGNSA.

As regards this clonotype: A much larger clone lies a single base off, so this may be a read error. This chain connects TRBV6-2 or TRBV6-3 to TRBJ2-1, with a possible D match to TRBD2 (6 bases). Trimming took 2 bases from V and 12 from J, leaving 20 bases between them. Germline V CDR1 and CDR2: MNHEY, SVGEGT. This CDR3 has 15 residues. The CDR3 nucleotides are TGTGCCAGCAGTTACGGGCGAGGGCGGGGTGATGGGCAGTTCTTC. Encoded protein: CASSYGRGRGDGQFF.

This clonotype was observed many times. CDR3 protein: CASSLAVGHTGELFF. The CDR3 nucleotides read TGTGCCAGCAGTTTAGCGGTGGGACACACCGGGGAGCTGTTTTTT. J is TRBJ2-2 and V is TRBV12-3 or TRBV12-4, with D perhaps being TRBD1 or TRBD2 (5 bases each). The CDR3 runs to 15 residues. V lost 0 bases, J lost 3 bases, and 8 bases lay in between.

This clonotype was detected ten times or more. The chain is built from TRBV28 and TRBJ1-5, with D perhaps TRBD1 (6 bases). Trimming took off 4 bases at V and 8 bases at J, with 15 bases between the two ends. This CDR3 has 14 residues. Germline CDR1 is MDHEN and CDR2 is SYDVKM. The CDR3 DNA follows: TGTGCCAGCAGTTCCTGGACAGATAATAAGCCCCAGCATTTT. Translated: CASSSWTDNKPQHF.

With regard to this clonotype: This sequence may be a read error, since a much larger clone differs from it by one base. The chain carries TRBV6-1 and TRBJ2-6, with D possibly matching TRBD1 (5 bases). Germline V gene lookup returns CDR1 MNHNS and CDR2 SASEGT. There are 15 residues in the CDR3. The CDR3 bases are TGTGCCAGCAGTGAAGGGTACTCTGGGGCCAGCGTCCTGACTTTC. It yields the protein CASSEGYSGASVLTF.

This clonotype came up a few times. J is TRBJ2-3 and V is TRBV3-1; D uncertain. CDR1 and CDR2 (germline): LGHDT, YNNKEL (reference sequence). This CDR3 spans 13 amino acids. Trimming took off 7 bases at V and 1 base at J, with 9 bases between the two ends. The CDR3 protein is CASMRLRTDTQYF. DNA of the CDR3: TGTGCCAGCATGAGGCTGCGCACAGATACGCAGTATTTT.

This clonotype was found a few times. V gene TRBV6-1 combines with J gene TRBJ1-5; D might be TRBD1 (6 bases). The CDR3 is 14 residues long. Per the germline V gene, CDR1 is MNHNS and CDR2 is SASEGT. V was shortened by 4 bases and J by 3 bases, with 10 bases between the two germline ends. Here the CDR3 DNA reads TGTGCCAGCAGTGCAGGACAGCTCAATCAGCCCCAGCATTTT. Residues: CASSAGQLNQPQHF.

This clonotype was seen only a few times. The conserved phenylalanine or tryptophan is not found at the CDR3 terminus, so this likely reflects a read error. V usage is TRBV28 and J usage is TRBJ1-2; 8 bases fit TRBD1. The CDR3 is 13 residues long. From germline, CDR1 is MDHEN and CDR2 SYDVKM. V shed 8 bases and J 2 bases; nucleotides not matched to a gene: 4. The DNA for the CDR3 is TGTGCCAGCTGGACAGGGAAAAACTATGGCTACACCCTC. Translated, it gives CASWTGKNYGYTL.

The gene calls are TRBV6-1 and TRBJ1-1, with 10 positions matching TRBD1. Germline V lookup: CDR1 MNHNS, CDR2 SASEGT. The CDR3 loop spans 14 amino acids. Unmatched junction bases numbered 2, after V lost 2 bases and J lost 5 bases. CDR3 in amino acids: CASSEPGQGTEAFF. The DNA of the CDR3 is TGTGCCAGCAGTGAACCGGGACAGGGGACTGAAGCTTTCTTT.

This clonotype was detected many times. The CDR3 is CASSLTGGRGYEQYF. DNA of the CDR3: TGTGCCAGCAGCTTGACGGGCGGGAGAGGGTACGAGCAGTACTTC. V gene TRBV5-6 combines with J gene TRBJ2-7; 7 bases align to TRBD2. CDR3 length equals 15 residues. Trimming cost V 1 base and J 4 bases; bases outside gene matches: 8. Germline values: CDR1 SGHDT, CDR2 YYEEEE.

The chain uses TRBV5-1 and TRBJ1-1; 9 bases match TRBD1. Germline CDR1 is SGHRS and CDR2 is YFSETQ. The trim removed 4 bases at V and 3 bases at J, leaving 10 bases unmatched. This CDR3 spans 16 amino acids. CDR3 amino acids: CASSPRPDRGDTEAFF. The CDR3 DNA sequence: TGCGCCAGCAGCCCGCGACCTGACAGGGGGGACACTGAAGCTTTCTTT.

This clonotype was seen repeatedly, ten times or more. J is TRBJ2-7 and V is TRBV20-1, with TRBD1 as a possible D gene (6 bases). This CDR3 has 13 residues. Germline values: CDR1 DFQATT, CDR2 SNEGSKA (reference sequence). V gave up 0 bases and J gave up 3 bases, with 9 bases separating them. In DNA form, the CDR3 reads TGCAGTGCTAGAGACACAGGGTACTACGAGCAGTACTTC. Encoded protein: CSARDTGYYEQYF.

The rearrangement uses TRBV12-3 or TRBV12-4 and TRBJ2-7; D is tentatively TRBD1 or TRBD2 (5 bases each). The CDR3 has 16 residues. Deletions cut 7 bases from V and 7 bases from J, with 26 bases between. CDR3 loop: CASTTAPGLGLREQYF. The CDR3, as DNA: TGTGCCAGCACAACGGCCCCGGGGCTAGGCCTTCGGGAGCAGTACTTC.

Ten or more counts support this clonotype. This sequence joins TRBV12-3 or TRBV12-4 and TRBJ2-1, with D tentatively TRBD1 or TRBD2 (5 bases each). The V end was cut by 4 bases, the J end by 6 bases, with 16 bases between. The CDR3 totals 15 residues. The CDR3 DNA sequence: TGTGCCAGCAGTTCAATTGGGACGGCCGGCAATGAGCAGTTCTTC. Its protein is CASSSIGTAGNEQFF.

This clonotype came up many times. The CDR3 region has the DNA TGCAGTGCTAGCACTAGCGGGAGTTTGTATGAGCAGTTCTTC. Protein: CSASTSGSLYEQFF. The genes are TRBV20-1 and TRBJ2-1; 11 nucleotides line up with TRBD2. The CDR3 has 14 residues. Germline V CDR1 and CDR2: DFQATT, SNEGSKA (reference sequence). The V gene end was trimmed by 3 bases and the J gene end by 8 bases; junction bases not matched to a gene: 6.

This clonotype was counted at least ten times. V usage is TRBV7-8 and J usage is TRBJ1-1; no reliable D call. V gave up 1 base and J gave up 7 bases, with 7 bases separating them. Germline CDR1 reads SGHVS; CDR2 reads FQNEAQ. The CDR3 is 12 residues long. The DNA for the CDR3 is TGTGCCAGCAGCTTAGGGGGAGTTGAAGCTTTCTTT. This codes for CASSLGGVEAFF. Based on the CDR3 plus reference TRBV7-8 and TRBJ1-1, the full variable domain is GAGVSQSPRYKVAKRGQDVALRCDPISGHVSLFWYQQALGQGPEFLTYFQNEAQLDKSGLPSDRFFAERPEGSVSTLKIQRTQQEDSAVYLCASSLGGVEAFFGQGTRLTVV.

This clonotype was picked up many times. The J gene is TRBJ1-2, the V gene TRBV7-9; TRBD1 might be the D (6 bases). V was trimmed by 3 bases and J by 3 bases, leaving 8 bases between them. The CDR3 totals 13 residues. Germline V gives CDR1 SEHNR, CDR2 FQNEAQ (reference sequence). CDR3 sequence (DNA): TGTGCCAGCAGCTTCAACAGGGACTATGGCTACACCTTC. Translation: CASSFNRDYGYTF.